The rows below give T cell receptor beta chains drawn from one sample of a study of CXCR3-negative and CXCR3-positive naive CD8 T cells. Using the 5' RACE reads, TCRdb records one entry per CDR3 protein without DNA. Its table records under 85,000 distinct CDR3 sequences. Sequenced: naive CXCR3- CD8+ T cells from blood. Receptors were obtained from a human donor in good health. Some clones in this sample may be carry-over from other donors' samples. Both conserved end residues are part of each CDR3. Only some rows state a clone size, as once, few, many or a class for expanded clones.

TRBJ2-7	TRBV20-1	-	CSARSGQWGSYEQYF
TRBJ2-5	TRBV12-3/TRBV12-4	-	CASSFSNTETQYF
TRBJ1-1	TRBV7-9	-	CASLYKSNTEAFF
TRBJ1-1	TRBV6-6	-	CASRDLSVISAFF
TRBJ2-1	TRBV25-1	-	CASSELYEQFF
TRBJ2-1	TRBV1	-	CTSSHFNPTSGYNEQFF
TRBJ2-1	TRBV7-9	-	CASSPLKGPNYNEQFF
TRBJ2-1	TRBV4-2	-	CASRLGGNEQFF
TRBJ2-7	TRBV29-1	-	CSVEDRDRVTYEQYF
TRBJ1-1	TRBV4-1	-	CASSPGTNTEAFF
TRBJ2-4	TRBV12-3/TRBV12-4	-	CASSFHEHENIQYF
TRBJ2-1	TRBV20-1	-	CSASPLAGDHNEQFF
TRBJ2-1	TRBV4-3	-	CASSQDRAGSYNEQFF
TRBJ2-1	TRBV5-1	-	CASSLGLSSYNEQFF
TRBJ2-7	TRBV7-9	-	CASSSRDSNNEQYF
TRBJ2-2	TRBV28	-	CAGSTGGGELFF
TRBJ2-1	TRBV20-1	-	CSAATGPSSYNEQFF
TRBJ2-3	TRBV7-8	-	CASSLLLAAISTDTQYF
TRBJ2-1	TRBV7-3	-	CASSSEREAYNEQFF
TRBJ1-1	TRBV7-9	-	CASSHNGRGPTAEAFF
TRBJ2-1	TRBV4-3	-	CASSQDSGTYNEQFF
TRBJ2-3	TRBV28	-	CASSLEGTSGEGSTDTQYF
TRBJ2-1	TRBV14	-	CASSPGLAGEISYNEQFF
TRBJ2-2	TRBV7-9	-	CASSQSPNTGELFF
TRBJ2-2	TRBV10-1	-	CASSESETGELFF
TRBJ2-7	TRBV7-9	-	CASSGGSYEQYF
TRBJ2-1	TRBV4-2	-	CASSPGGTGGPSYNEQFF
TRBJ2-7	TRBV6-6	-	CASENLKYEQYF
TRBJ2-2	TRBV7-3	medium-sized	CASSSNTGELFF
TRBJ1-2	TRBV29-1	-	CSVEMTAYGYTF
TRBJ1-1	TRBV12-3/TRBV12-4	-	CASSSPWRVNTEAFF
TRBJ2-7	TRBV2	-	CASSDRSSYEQYF
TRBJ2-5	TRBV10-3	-	CAISEDVLDSQYF
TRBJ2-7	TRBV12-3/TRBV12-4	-	CASSLADRWEQYF
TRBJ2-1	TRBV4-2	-	CASSQDGGVEYNEQFF
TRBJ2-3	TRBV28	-	CASSSLGQAWSTDTQYF
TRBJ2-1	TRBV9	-	CASSVDTEQPYNEQFF
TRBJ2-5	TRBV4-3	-	CASSPGTGGEETQYF
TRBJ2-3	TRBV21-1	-	CASRLGGLGLRDTQYF
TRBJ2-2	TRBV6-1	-	CASSVGLGDTGELFF
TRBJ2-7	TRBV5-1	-	CASSLVGQGYEQYF
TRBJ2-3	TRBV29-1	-	CSANGGRASSTDTQYF
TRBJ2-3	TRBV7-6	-	CASSPLGTPDTQYF
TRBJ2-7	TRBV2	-	CASSPPYEQYF
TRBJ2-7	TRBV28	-	CASTLTGSVWEQYF
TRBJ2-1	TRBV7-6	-	CASSAGPRGNEQFF
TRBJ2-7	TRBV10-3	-	CAISESRAYEQYF
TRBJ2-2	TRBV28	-	CASSSRDNTGELFF
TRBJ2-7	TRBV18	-	CASSYRDFSYEQYF
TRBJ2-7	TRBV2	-	CASSGTSVYEQYF
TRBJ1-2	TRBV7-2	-	CASSPLPGQYGYTF
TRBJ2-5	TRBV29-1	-	CSVESRGVRETQYF
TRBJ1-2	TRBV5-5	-	CASARMSSDGYTF
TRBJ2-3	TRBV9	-	CASSTYRGQADTQYF
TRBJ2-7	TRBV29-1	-	CSVMTEAYEQYF